The TCR beta chain described here comes from a study of monozygotic twins with inflammatory bowel disease. The CDR3 has 13 amino acids. Per the germline V gene, CDR1 is LNHDA and CDR2 is SQIVND (reference sequence). No DNA is given; TCRdb re-called the 5' RACE reads and lists each CDR3 protein once. This sample's table has fewer than 200,000 distinct CDR3 sequences. The receptor comes from a human donor with ulcerative colitis or Crohn's disease, or a healthy co-twin of an affected twin (not recorded which). Sample: blood. The J gene is TRBJ1-1, the V gene TRBV19; TCRdb returns TRBD1, unconfirmable since there is no DNA. The CDR3 here is CASSIGPAAEAFF.